This T cell receptor (beta chain) comes out of a study of T cells in Graves' hyperthyroidism and ophthalmopathy. Study-wide results and caveats: Most clonotypes expanded in thyroid above 0.001 were likewise present in blood.

This clonotype has at least ten counts. Its antigen is unidentified. The length of the CDR3 is 17 residues. With V trimmed by 0 bases and J by 7 bases, 5 bases remained unmatched. CDR1 and CDR2 (germline): SGHNT, YENEEA. Patients aged 18 to 65 had newly diagnosed hyperthyroidism that had lasted under 2 months. RNA transcripts provided the source from which TCR beta CDR3 regions were amplified. TCR CDR3 underwent first-round RT-PCR with the HTBI primer set. One entry per CDR3 protein, called by TCRdb with MiXCR from the multiplex PCR reads. Counted here are 85,000 to 110,000 distinct CDR3 sequences, 45% to 50% occurring once; the ten biggest clones make up approximately 25%.

The chain is built from TRBV11-3 and TRBJ2-1; TRBD2 matches 14 bases. This TCR derives from a man aged 40-55 years with Graves' hyperthyroidism. The sequencing input was blood. The CDR3 sequence: CASSLEGLAGVSNEQFF. CDR3 DNA: TGTGCCAGCAGCTTAGAGGGACTAGCGGGAGTAAGTAATGAGCAGTTCTTC.